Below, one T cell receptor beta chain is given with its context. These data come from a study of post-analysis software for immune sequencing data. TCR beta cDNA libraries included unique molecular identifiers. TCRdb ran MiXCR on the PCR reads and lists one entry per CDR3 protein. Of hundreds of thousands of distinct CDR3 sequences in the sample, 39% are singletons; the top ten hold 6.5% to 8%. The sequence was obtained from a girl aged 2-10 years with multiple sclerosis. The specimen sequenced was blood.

Written as DNA, the CDR3 is TGTGCCAGCGGAGGAGCGGGGGTGCAAGAGACCCAGTTCTTC. Protein sequence: CASGGAGVQETQFF. The chain carries TRBV6-5 and TRBJ2-1; 8 positions match TRBD2. The CDR3 covers 14 residues. Germline trimming cut 8 bases from V and 13 bases from J; bases unmatched to any gene: 16. CDR1 is MNHEY and CDR2 is SVGAGI in the germline V gene.